The 30 T cell receptor beta chains below all came from one sample that was sequenced in a study of early T cells in non-severe SARS-CoV-2 infection. TCRdb itself ran the 5' RACE reads through MiXCR, one entry per CDR3 protein. Of roughly 61,000 distinct CDR3 sequences in the sample, less than 15% were seen once. The starting material was whole blood, obtained at baseline. The origin of the receptors is an adult who was a healthcare worker with PCR-confirmed SARS-CoV-2 infection or an uninfected control (not recorded which).

This clonotype turned up a few times. The chain couples TRBV5-8 to TRBJ2-6; no reliable D call. V was clipped by 2 bases and J by 5 bases, with 14 bases between them. Germline V gene sequence: CDR1 SGHTS, CDR2 YDEGEE. This CDR3 is built from 16 residues. This CDR3 reads CASSLGVQSWANVLTF. The DNA of the CDR3 is TGTGCCAGCAGCTTAGGAGTACAGTCCTGGGCCAACGTCCTGACTTTC.

The chain combines TRBV30 with TRBJ2-1; perhaps TRBD1 as D (7 bases). The germline CDR1 and CDR2 sequences are GTSNPN and SVGIG (reference sequence). V was shortened by 2 bases and J by 6 bases, with 11 bases between the two germline ends. The CDR3 extends over 13 amino acids. The CDR3 sequence: CAWSRRGPNEQFF. The CDR3 coding sequence is TGTGCCTGGAGTCGGAGGGGGCCCAATGAGCAGTTCTTC.

This clonotype turned up a few times. This chain uses TRBV4-2 with TRBJ2-3, with 9 bases that match TRBD1. CDR1 is LGHNA, CDR2 YNFKEQ, per germline. This CDR3 has 15 residues. J lost 5 bases, V lost 3 bases, and 6 bases had no gene match. The CDR3 DNA is TGTGCCAGCAGCCAGGGGACAGGGAAGGGAGATACGCAGTATTTT. Protein product: CASSQGTGKGDTQYF.

This clonotype has only a few counts. The V call is TRBV20-1, the J call TRBJ2-4; D is perhaps TRBD1 or TRBD2 (5 bases each). The CDR3 is 16 amino acids. V gave up 0 bases and J gave up 8 bases, with 20 bases separating them. The germline CDR1 and CDR2 sequences are DFQATT and SNEGSKA (reference sequence). CDR3 protein: CSARDWPGSRGDIQYF. CDR3 DNA sequence: TGCAGTGCTAGAGACTGGCCTGGAAGCAGAGGGGACATTCAGTACTTC.

This clonotype was seen many times. V is TRBV15 and J is TRBJ2-1; 11 positions match TRBD2. In germline, CDR1 is LNHNV, CDR2 YYDKDF (reference sequence). The CDR3 totals 16 residues. V trimming: 1 base; J trimming: 4 bases; junction bases outside the gene matches: 3. CDR3 nucleotides: TGTGCCACCAGCAGAGGGACTAGCGGGTATTACAATGAGCAGTTCTTC. Amino acid sequence: CATSRGTSGYYNEQFF.

This clonotype was seen more than once but under ten times. The rearrangement links TRBV29-1 to TRBJ2-1, with TRBD2 identical over 9 bases. The V gene end was trimmed by 7 bases and the J gene end by 2 bases; junction bases not matched to a gene: 9. Per the germline V gene, CDR1 is SQVTM and CDR2 is ANQGSEA. The CDR3 totals 15 residues. CDR3 in DNA: TGCAGCGCAGATGCGGGGGGGGGCACCTACAATGAGCAGTTCTTC. As protein: CSADAGGGTYNEQFF.

The V and J genes are TRBV6-1 and TRBJ1-6; TRBD1 aligns across 8 bases. The CDR3 is 17 residues long. V lost 7 bases and J lost 2; bases outside the gene matches: 10. CDR1 and CDR2 from the germline V gene are MNHNS and SASEGT. Here the CDR3 reads CASIPGQGVTYNSPLHF. The CDR3 DNA reads as TGTGCCAGCATTCCTGGACAGGGTGTAACCTATAATTCACCCCTCCACTTT.

This clonotype came up many times. The rearrangement joins TRBV3-1 to TRBJ2-5; unclear D gene. Looked up from germline, CDR1 is LGHDT and CDR2 is YNNKEL (reference sequence). This CDR3 is 10 amino acids long. Trimming removed 3 bases from V and 7 bases from J, with 3 bases in between. This chain's CDR3 is CASSQGTQYF. CDR3 DNA sequence: TGTGCCAGCAGCCAGGGGACCCAGTACTTC.

At least ten counts were recorded for this clonotype. The chain recombines TRBV5-4 with TRBJ2-3; possible D gene TRBD2, 6 bases. Germline assignment: CDR1 SGHNT and CDR2 YYREEE (reference sequence). V was clipped by 3 bases and J by 0 bases, with 14 bases between them. There are 16 residues in the CDR3. CDR3 bases: TGTGCCAGCAGCTCTGAGCGGGTGACTAGCACAGATACGCAGTATTTT. This codes for CASSSERVTSTDTQYF.

The chain is built from TRBV18 and TRBJ1-4, with a weak D call TRBD1 (6 bases). V shed 5 bases and J shed 7 bases, with 14 bases lying between them. The length of the CDR3 is 14 residues. CDR1 and CDR2 from the germline V gene are KGHSH and LQKENI. In nucleotides, the CDR3 is TGTGCCAGCTCAACGAGGGGGTTTGGTGAAAAACTGTTTTTT. It codes for CASSTRGFGEKLFF. The complete variable domain, with remaining parts taken from reference TRBV18 and TRBJ1-4, reads NAGVMQNPRHLVRRRGQEARLRCSPMKGHSHVYWYRQLPEEGLKFMVYLQKENIIDESGMPKERFSAEFPKEGPSILRIQQVVRGDSAAYFCASSTRGFGEKLFFGSGTQLSVL.

In its sample, this clonotype was seen a few times. The rearrangement uses TRBV19 and TRBJ2-1, with D maybe TRBD1 (6 bases). The germline V and J ends were trimmed by 6 bases and 4 bases, with 16 bases remaining between them. Germline V gene data show CDR1 as LNHDA and CDR2 as SQIVND (reference sequence). The CDR3 contains 15 residues. The CDR3 region is CASRPTGDRYNEQFF. CDR3 DNA sequence: TGTGCCAGTAGGCCGACAGGTGACAGGTACAATGAGCAGTTCTTC. The whole variable domain, remainder taken from reference TRBV19 and TRBJ2-1, is DGGITQSPKYLFRKEGQNVTLSCEQNLNHDAMYWYRQDPGQGLRLIYYSQIVNDFQKGDIAEGYSVSREKKESFPLTVTSAQKNPTAFYLCASRPTGDRYNEQFFGPGTRLTVL.

The chain combines TRBV7-9 with TRBJ2-7; D possibly uses TRBD1 or TRBD2 (5 bases each). Germline V gene data show CDR1 as SEHNR and CDR2 as FQNEAQ (reference sequence). Between the trimmed V and J ends, which lost 1 base and 7 bases, there was a span of 14 bases. The CDR3 has 14 residues. The CDR3 loop reads CASSLGRDPREQYF. The CDR3 coding sequence is TGTGCCAGCAGCTTAGGCCGGGACCCACGGGAGCAGTACTTC.

The V gene is TRBV5-1, the J gene TRBJ2-3; D remains unclear. Germline CDR1 SGHRS, CDR2 YFSETQ. V lost 6 bases and J 0 bases, leaving 11 bases between the germline ends. The CDR3 spans 14 residues. The DNA for the CDR3 is TGCGCCAGCACCCTGGACGGAAGCACAGATACGCAGTATTTT. Protein product: CASTLDGSTDTQYF. The complete variable domain, with remaining parts taken from reference TRBV5-1 and TRBJ2-3, reads KAGVTQTPRYLIKTRGQQVTLSCSPISGHRSVSWYQQTPGQGLQFLFEYFSETQRNKGNFPGRFSGRQFSNSRSEMNVSTLELGDSALYLCASTLDGSTDTQYFGPGTRLTVL.

A few counts support this clonotype. This chain joins TRBV25-1 and TRBJ2-7; D uncertain. Germline values: CDR1 MGHDK, CDR2 SYGVNS. The CDR3 runs 13 residues. Between the trimmed V and J ends, which lost 3 bases and 1 base, there was a span of 7 bases. As DNA, the CDR3 is TGTGCCAGCAGTGATTGGGGTTCCTACGAGCAGTACTTC. This gives the protein CASSDWGSYEQYF.

The chain recombines TRBV12-3 or TRBV12-4 with TRBJ2-5, with 7 positions matching TRBD2. V was pared by 6 bases and J by 4 bases, with 5 bases of the junction left unmatched. CDR3 length: 13 amino acids. CDR3 DNA: TGTGCCAGCAGATATGGGAGGGGAGAGACCCAGTACTTC. It specifies CASRYGRGETQYF.

This clonotype was seen a handful of times. This rearrangement joins TRBV20-1 to TRBJ2-2; D is undetermined. V lost 2 bases, J lost 0 bases, and 7 bases lay in between. The V gene's germline CDR1 is DFQATT and CDR2 SNEGSKA (reference sequence). The CDR3 length is 14 residues. The CDR3 DNA reads TGCAGTGCTAGACCCACAGCGAACACCGGGGAGCTGTTTTTT. This sequence encodes CSARPTANTGELFF.

The chain has TRBV12-3 or TRBV12-4 and TRBJ2-2; the match to TRBD2 covers 8 bases. The CDR3 extends over 17 amino acids. V trimming: 3 bases; J trimming: 5 bases; junction bases outside the gene matches: 11. CDR3 in DNA: TGTGCCAGCAGTTTTATGACCGCGGGAGGTGGGACCGGGGAGCTGTTTTTT. Residues: CASSFMTAGGGTGELFF.

Only a few counts were recorded for this clonotype. CDR3 amino acids: CASSLVPNTEAFF. The DNA of the CDR3 is TGTGCCAGCAGCTTAGTTCCGAACACTGAAGCTTTCTTT. The J gene is TRBJ1-1, the V gene TRBV7-8, with D unclear. Germline CDR1 and CDR2: SGHVS and FQNEAQ. V was cut by 1 base and J by 1 base, with 4 bases left in between. The CDR3 loop spans 13 amino acids. The whole variable domain, filled in from reference TRBV7-8 and TRBJ1-1, reads GAGVSQSPRYKVAKRGQDVALRCDPISGHVSLFWYQQALGQGPEFLTYFQNEAQLDKSGLPSDRFFAERPEGSVSTLKIQRTQQEDSAVYLCASSLVPNTEAFFGQGTRLTVV.

This clonotype was seen at least ten times. The CDR3 sequence is CASNPRVAVTGELFF. The CDR3 DNA reads as TGTGCCAGCAACCCCCGCGTAGCGGTGACCGGGGAGCTGTTTTTT. The V call is TRBV6-5, the J call TRBJ2-2; TRBD2 might be the D (6 bases). Germline CDR1 MNHEY, CDR2 SVGAGI. CDR3 size: 15 residues. The ends were cut back, 7 bases at V and 5 bases at J, with 17 bases in the middle.

The J gene is TRBJ2-7, the V gene TRBV20-1; D unclear. Germline V gene data show CDR1 as DFQATT and CDR2 as SNEGSKA (reference sequence). This CDR3 region has 13 residues. V lost 7 bases, J lost 0 bases, and 13 bases lay in between. CDR3 nucleotides: TGCAGTGTAAATTGGCAAAGCTCCTACGAGCAGTACTTC. Amino acids: CSVNWQSSYEQYF.

V gene TRBV12-3 or TRBV12-4 combines with J gene TRBJ1-5; D might be TRBD1 (5 bases). Trimming removed 3 bases from V and 7 bases from J, with 13 bases in between. This CDR3 is built from 14 residues. CDR3 loop: CASSFGGPGQPQHF. The CDR3 DNA sequence: TGTGCCAGCAGTTTTGGCGGGCCAGGGCAGCCCCAGCATTTT.

The table lists this clonotype with a few counts. The V gene is TRBV3-1, the J gene TRBJ2-1; D is possibly TRBD2 (6 bases). This CDR3 has 14 amino acids. Germline-derived CDR1 and CDR2 are LGHDT and YNNKEL (reference sequence). The ends were cut back, 3 bases at V and 1 base at J, with 7 bases in the middle. The CDR3 reads CASSQTSSYNEQFF. The CDR3 DNA sequence: TGTGCCAGCAGCCAGACTAGTTCCTACAATGAGCAGTTCTTC.

The chain links TRBV18 to TRBJ2-5, with TRBD1 as a possible D gene (6 bases). This CDR3 contains 14 residues. Germline CDR1 reads KGHSH; CDR2 reads LQKENI. Trimming pared 1 base from V and 3 bases from J, leaving 9 bases between. Here the CDR3 DNA reads TGTGCCAGCTCACCACGAACAGGGAAAGAGACCCAGTACTTC. Translating it yields CASSPRTGKETQYF.

In this sample, this clonotype turned up a few times. The rearrangement joins TRBV9 to TRBJ1-1; D unclear. Germline lookup yields CDR1 SGDLS and CDR2 YYNGEE. This CDR3 is 15 amino acids long. Trimming took off 6 bases at V and 0 bases at J, with 15 bases between the two ends. This chain's CDR3 is CASTLETSMNTEAFF. The CDR3 region has the DNA TGTGCCAGCACCTTAGAGACGAGTATGAACACTGAAGCTTTCTTT.

The genes are TRBV10-3 and TRBJ2-1; D is undetermined. Germline CDR1 reads ENHRY; CDR2 reads SYGVKD. CDR3 length equals 11 residues. Trimming shortened V by 7 bases and J by 5 bases, and 6 bases separated the two germline ends. The CDR3 loop is CAINSNNEQFF. The CDR3 DNA reads TGTGCCATCAATAGCAACAATGAGCAGTTCTTC.

V is TRBV5-1 and J is TRBJ1-2; D unresolved. CDR1 is SGHRS and CDR2 is YFSETQ in the germline V gene. With 2 bases removed from V and 8 bases from J, the gap between germline ends came to 13 bases. The CDR3 extends over 13 amino acids. In DNA form, the CDR3 reads TGCGCCAGCAGCTTAGACGGTACTCAAGGCTACACCTTC. It encodes CASSLDGTQGYTF. Full variable domain (outside the CDR3, taken from reference TRBV5-1 and TRBJ1-2): KAGVTQTPRYLIKTRGQQVTLSCSPISGHRSVSWYQQTPGQGLQFLFEYFSETQRNKGNFPGRFSGRQFSNSRSEMNVSTLELGDSALYLCASSLDGTQGYTFGSGTRLTVV.

This clonotype is medium-sized in the sample. The rearrangement uses TRBV18 and TRBJ1-6; maybe TRBD1 (5 bases). V was cut by 5 bases and J by 6 bases, with 11 bases left in between. This CDR3 comprises 14 residues. Germline CDR1 and CDR2: KGHSH and LQKENI. The CDR3 reads CASSFQGINSPLHF. The DNA of the CDR3 is TGTGCCAGCTCATTCCAGGGAATTAATTCACCCCTCCACTTT.

This clonotype was seen more than once but under ten times. The chain recombines TRBV18 with TRBJ1-4; 8 bases fit TRBD1. The CDR3 sequence is 13 residues long. The V segment lost 6 bases and the J segment 7 bases; nucleotides outside the gene matches: 4. The germline V gene encodes CDR1 KGHSH and CDR2 LQKENI. The CDR3 DNA is TGTGCCAGCTCCCGCGGGACAGGTGAAAAACTGTTTTTT. Residues: CASSRGTGEKLFF.

This clonotype was recorded many times. CDR3 region: CSVEDMELAKNIQYF. In DNA form, the CDR3 reads TGCAGCGTTGAAGATATGGAGCTAGCCAAAAACATTCAGTACTTC. The rearrangement joins TRBV29-1 to TRBJ2-4; D not certain. In germline, CDR1 is SQVTM, CDR2 ANQGSEA. CDR3 length: 15 amino acids. V lost 0 bases to trimming and J lost 0 bases, with 9 bases between them. The full variable domain, with the rest looked up from reference TRBV29-1 and TRBJ2-4, is SAVISQKPSRDICQRGTSLTIQCQVDSQVTMMFWYRQQPGQSLTLIATANQGSEATYESGFVIDKFPISRPNLTFSTLTVSNMSPEDSSIYLCSVEDMELAKNIQYFGAGTRLSVL.

This clonotype was seen a handful of times. The chain is built from TRBV7-9 and TRBJ2-1, with D possibly being TRBD1 (7 bases). The V gene's germline CDR1 is SEHNR and CDR2 FQNEAQ (reference sequence). V was shortened by 3 bases and J by 0 bases, with 9 bases between the two germline ends. The CDR3 totals 15 residues. CDR3 residues: CASSFRGDSYNEQFF. The DNA for the CDR3 is TGTGCCAGCAGCTTCAGGGGGGACTCCTACAATGAGCAGTTCTTC.